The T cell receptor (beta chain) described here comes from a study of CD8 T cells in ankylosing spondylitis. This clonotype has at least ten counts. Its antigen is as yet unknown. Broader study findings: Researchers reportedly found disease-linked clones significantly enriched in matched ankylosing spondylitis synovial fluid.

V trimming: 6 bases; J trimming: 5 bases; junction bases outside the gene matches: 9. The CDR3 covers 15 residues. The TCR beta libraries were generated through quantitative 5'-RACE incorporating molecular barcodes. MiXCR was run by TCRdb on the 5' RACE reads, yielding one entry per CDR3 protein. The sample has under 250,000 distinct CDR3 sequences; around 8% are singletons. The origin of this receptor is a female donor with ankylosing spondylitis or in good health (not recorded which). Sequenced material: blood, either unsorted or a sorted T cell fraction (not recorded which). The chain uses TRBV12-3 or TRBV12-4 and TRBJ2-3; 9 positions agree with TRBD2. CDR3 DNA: TGTGCCAGCAGGCACGCGGGAGGGCTGGGAGATACGCAGTATTTT. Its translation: CASRHAGGLGDTQYF.